This TCR beta chain was identified in a study of blood T cell repertoires in COVID-19. In the study overall: Collection of acute and convalescent COVID-19 samples took place in the United States, Italy and Spain. T cells, B-cell-depleted T cells, or PBMCs provided the cDNA or gDNA that served as material.

Repertoires were generated with immunoSEQ multiplex PCR, while TCRdb's copy carries only in-frame clones and drops some. This repertoire shows roughly 280,000 clones, roughly 90% found once; its top ten account for about 11%. The trim removed 6 bases at V and 0 bases at J, leaving 16 bases unmatched. The germline CDR1 and CDR2 sequences are LGHDT and YNNKEL (reference sequence). This CDR3 is built from 20 residues. The TCR sequence derives from a woman younger than 45 with COVID-19, enrolled during active disease. The chain recombines TRBV3-1 (or the pseudogene TRBV3-2) with TRBJ1-4; 10 bases line up with TRBD1. The sample was peripheral blood. The CDR3 sequence is CASSPKAPGQGTTTNEKLFF. For the CDR3, the DNA is TGTGCCAGCAGTCCTAAGGCCCCGGGACAGGGGACCACAACTAATGAAAAACTGTTTTTT.